The clone carrying this T cell receptor beta chain was detected once. Its antigen is not known. The sample belongs to a study of cytomegalovirus exposure and HLA in healthy donors. For the study at large: Membership in the Caucasian-associated ancestry cluster was found for around 81% of almost 400 genotyped donors.

Regarding the study as a whole: Sequencing depth across donors, presence/absence analyses assumed, was roughly uniform.

Germline V lookup: CDR1 SGHNT, CDR2 YYREEE (reference sequence). The CDR3 spans 16 residues. Trimming cost V 1 base and J 4 bases; bases outside gene matches: 10. This PCR relied on a set of 60 Vbeta primers and 13 Jbeta primers. The assay was immunoSEQ multiplex PCR, and TCRdb's table has in-frame clones only and misses some. The sample gives roughly 160,000 clones, approximately 78% of which show up once; 2% to 3% is in the top ten. Healthy bone marrow donors made up the donors. The source is a male donor in good health and CMV-seronegative. The J gene is TRBJ2-7, the V gene TRBV5-4, with TRBD2 matching 8 bases. The sample comprised PBMCs. Written as DNA, the CDR3 is TGTGCCAGCAGCTTGCCCATAGCGGGGAATAATTACGAGCAGTACTTC. Its protein is CASSLPIAGNNYEQYF.